Listed here is a single TCR beta chain. No antigen is known for it. The data stem from a study of identifying expanded T cells in peripheral blood. The study's findings and limits: Technical replicates showed about 1.1 changed clones; about 2 weeks around 15; four weeks 19. Two-week clone count variance significantly increased as total template count grew.

Assay: immunoSEQ multiplex PCR; the TCRdb copy retains only in-frame clones and omits some. The data contain around 120,000 clones, approximately 80% of them singletons. This CDR3 is 17 amino acids long. The J segment lost 4 bases and the V segment lost 3 bases, leaving 14 bases of the junction unmatched. CDR1 is SQVTM and CDR2 is ANQGSEA in the germline V gene. The V call is TRBV29-1, the J call TRBJ2-3; TRBD1 matches 9 bases. The sequence was collected from a person aged 18 to 70 in good health. The sequenced material came from blood. The CDR3 DNA reads as TGCAGCGTTGATACTCTTGAGACAGGGGGGACGGCAGATACGCAGTATTTT. It yields the protein CSVDTLETGGTADTQYF.